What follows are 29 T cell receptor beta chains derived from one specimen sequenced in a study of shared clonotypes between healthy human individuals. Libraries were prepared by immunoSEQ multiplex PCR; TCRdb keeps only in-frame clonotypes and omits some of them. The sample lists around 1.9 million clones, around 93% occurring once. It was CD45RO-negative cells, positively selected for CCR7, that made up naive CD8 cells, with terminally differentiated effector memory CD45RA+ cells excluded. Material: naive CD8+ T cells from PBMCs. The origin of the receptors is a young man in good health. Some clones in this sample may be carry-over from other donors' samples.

CDR3 amino acids: CASSPGQGWTGELFF. CDR3 bases: TGTGCCAGCAGCCCAGGACAGGGGTGGACCGGGGAGCTGTTTTTT. The chain joins TRBV6-5 to TRBJ2-2; 9 bases agree with TRBD1. The germline V gene encodes CDR1 MNHEY and CDR2 SVGAGI. The ends lost 6 bases at V and 5 bases at J; junction bases unmatched: 7. This CDR3 region has 15 residues.

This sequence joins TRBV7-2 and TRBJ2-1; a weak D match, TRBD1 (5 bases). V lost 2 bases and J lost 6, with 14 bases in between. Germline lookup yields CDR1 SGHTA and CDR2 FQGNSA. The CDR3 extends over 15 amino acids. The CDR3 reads CASSLLWGAPNEQFF. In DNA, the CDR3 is TGTGCCAGCAGCTTATTATGGGGCGCCCCCAATGAGCAGTTCTTC.

CDR3: CASSPHEQGYNEQFF. The CDR3 DNA follows: TGCGCCAGCAGCCCCCACGAACAGGGGTACAATGAGCAGTTCTTC. The V gene is TRBV5-1, the J gene TRBJ2-1; 7 nucleotides line up with TRBD1. Looked up from germline, CDR1 is SGHRS and CDR2 is YFSETQ. This CDR3 is 15 amino acids long. V gave up 4 bases and J gave up 4 bases; unmatched junction bases: 8.

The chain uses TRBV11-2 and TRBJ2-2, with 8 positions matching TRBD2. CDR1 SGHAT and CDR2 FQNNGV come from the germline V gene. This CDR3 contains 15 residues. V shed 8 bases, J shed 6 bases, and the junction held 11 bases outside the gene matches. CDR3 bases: TGTGCCAGCCCGCTCGGAGCGGGAGAGCCCGGGGAGCTGTTTTTT. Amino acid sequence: CASPLGAGEPGELFF.

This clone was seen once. The CDR3 spells CASSSPGGRWDEQFF. The CDR3 region has the DNA TGTGCCAGCAGCTCGCCAGGGGGCAGGTGGGATGAGCAGTTCTTC. The rearrangement joins TRBV7-9 to TRBJ2-1; 8 bases match TRBD1. V shed 4 bases and J 8 bases; nucleotides not matched to a gene: 10. This CDR3 has 15 residues. Germline V gives CDR1 SEHNR, CDR2 FQNEAQ (reference sequence). The full variable domain, completed using reference TRBV7-9 and TRBJ2-1, is DTGVSQNPRHKITKRGQNVTFRCDPISEHNRLYWYRQTLGQGPEFLTYFQNEAQLEKSRLLSDRFSAERPKGSFSTLEIQRTEQGDSAMYLCASSSPGGRWDEQFFGPGTRLTVL.

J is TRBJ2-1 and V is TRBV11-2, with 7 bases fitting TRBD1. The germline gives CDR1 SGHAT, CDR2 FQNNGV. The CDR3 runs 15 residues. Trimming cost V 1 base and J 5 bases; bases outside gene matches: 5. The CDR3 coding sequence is TGTGCCAGCAGCTTAGGTAGGGGGCCTAACAATGAGCAGTTCTTC. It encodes CASSLGRGPNNEQFF.

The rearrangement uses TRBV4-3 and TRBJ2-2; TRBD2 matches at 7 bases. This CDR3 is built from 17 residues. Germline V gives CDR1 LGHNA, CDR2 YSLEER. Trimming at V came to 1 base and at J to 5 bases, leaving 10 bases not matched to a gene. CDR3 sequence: CASSQVTGGGWTGELFF. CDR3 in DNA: TGCGCCAGCAGCCAAGTGACGGGAGGCGGTTGGACCGGGGAGCTGTTTTTT.

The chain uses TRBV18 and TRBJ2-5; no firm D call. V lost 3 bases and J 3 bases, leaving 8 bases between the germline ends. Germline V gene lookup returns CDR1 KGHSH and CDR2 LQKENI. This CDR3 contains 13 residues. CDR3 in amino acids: CASSPVSKETQYF. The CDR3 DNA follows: TGTGCCAGCTCACCGGTGTCAAAAGAGACCCAGTACTTC.

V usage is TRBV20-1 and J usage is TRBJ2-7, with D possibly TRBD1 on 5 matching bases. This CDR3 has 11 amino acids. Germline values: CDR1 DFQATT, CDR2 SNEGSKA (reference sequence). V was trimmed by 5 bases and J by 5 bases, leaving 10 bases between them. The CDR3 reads CSAGAGHEQYF. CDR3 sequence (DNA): TGCAGTGCTGGGGCCGGGCACGAGCAGTACTTC.

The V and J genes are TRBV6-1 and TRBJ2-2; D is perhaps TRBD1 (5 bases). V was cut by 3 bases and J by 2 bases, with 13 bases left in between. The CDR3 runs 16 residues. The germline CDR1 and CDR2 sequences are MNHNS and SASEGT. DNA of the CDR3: TGTGCCAGCAGTGACTTGGGGCAGAGTAACACCGGGGAGCTGTTTTTT. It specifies CASSDLGQSNTGELFF.

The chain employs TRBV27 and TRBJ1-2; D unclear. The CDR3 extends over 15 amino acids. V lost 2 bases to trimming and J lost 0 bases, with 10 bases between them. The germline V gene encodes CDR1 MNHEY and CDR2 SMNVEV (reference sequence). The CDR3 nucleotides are TGTGCCAGCAGTTTAAATCGAAAAGCTAACTATGGCTACACCTTC. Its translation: CASSLNRKANYGYTF.

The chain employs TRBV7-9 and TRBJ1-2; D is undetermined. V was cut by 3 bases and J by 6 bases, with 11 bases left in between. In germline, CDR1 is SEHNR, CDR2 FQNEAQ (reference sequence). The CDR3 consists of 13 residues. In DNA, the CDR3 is TGTGCCAGCAGCTTCCGGTACGAGGATGGCTACACCTTC. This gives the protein CASSFRYEDGYTF.

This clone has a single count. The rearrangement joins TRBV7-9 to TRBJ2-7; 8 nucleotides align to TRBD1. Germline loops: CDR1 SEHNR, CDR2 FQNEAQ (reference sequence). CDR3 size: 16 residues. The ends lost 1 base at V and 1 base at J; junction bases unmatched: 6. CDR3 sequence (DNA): TGTGCCAGCAGCTTAGGTAGGGGGACAGGTTCCTACGAGCAGTACTTC. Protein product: CASSLGRGTGSYEQYF.

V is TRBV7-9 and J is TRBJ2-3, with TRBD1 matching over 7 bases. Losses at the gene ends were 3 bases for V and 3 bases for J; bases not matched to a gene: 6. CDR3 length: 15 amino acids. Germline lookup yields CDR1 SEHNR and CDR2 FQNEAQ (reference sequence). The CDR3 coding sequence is TGTGCCAGCAGCTTCCCTACAGGGGTGACAGATACGCAGTATTTT. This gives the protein CASSFPTGVTDTQYF. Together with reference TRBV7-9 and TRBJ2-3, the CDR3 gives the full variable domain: DTGVSQNPRHKITKRGQNVTFRCDPISEHNRLYWYRQTLGQGPEFLTYFQNEAQLEKSRLLSDRFSAERPKGSFSTLEIQRTEQGDSAMYLCASSFPTGVTDTQYFGPGTRLTVL.

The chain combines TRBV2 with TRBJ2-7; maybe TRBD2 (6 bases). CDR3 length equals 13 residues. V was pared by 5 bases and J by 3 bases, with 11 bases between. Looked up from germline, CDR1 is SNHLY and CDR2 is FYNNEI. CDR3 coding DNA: TGTGCCAGCAGTAGAGGACTACTCTACGAGCAGTACTTC. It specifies CASSRGLLYEQYF.

DNA of the CDR3: TGTGCCAGCAGCTTATTGGGGGCTGAAGCTTTCTTT. Translated: CASSLLGAEAFF. The genes are TRBV11-2 and TRBJ1-1; D is perhaps TRBD1 (5 bases). Germline V gene lookup returns CDR1 SGHAT and CDR2 FQNNGV. Trimming stripped 2 bases from V and 6 bases from J, with 7 bases between. This CDR3 spans 12 amino acids. Complete variable domain (other parts from reference TRBV11-2 and TRBJ1-1): EAGVAQSPRYKIIEKRQSVAFWCNPISGHATLYWYQQILGQGPKLLIQFQNNGVVDDSQLPKDRFSAERLKGVDSTLKIQPAKLEDSAVYLCASSLLGAEAFFGQGTRLTVV.

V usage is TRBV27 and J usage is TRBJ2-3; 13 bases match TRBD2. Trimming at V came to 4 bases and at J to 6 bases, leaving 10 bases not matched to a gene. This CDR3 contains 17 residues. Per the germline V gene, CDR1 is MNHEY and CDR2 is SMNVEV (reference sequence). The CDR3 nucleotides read TGTGCCAGCAGTTCCCGGACTAGCGGGAGACTGTCGGATACGCAGTATTTT. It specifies CASSSRTSGRLSDTQYF.

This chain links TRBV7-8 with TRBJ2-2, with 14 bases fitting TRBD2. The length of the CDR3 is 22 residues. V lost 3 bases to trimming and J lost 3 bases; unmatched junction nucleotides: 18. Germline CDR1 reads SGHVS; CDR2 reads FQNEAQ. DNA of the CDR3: TGTGCCAGCAGCTTGGTTCCCGGTCTGGGACTAGCGGGAGAGGTTCACACCGGGGAGCTGTTTTTT. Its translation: CASSLVPGLGLAGEVHTGELFF. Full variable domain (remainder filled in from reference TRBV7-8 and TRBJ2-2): GAGVSQSPRYKVAKRGQDVALRCDPISGHVSLFWYQQALGQGPEFLTYFQNEAQLDKSGLPSDRFFAERPEGSVSTLKIQRTQQEDSAVYLCASSLVPGLGLAGEVHTGELFFGEGSRLTVL.

CDR3 protein: CASSQVRTGSQYF. The CDR3 region has the DNA TGCGCCAGCAGCCAAGTCAGGACAGGGTCGCAGTACTTC. V is TRBV4-1 and J is TRBJ2-7; TRBD1 matches 8 bases. Germline-derived CDR1 and CDR2 are MGHRA and YSYEKL. The CDR3 covers 13 residues. V was pared by 1 base and J by 9 bases, with 5 bases of the junction left unmatched.

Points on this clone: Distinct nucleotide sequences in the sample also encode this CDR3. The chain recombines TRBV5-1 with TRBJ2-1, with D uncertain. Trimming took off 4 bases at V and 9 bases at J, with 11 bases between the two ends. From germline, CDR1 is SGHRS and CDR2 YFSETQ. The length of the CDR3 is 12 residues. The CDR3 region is CASSLLGAEQFF. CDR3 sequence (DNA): TGCGCCAGCAGCCTGTTAGGAGCTGAGCAGTTCTTC.

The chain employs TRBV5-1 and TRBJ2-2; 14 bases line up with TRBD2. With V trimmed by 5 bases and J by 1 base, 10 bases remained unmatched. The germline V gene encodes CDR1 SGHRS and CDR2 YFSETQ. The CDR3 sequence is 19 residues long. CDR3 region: CASSHPGTSGSRNTGELFF. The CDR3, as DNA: TGCGCCAGCAGTCATCCCGGGACTAGCGGGAGTAGGAACACCGGGGAGCTGTTTTTT.

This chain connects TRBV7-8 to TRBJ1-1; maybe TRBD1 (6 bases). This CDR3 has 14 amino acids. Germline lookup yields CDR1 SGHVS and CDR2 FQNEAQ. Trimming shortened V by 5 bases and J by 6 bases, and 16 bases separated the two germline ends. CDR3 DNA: TGTGCCAGCAGCATACAGGGACGTAACGCTGAAGCTTTCTTT. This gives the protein CASSIQGRNAEAFF.

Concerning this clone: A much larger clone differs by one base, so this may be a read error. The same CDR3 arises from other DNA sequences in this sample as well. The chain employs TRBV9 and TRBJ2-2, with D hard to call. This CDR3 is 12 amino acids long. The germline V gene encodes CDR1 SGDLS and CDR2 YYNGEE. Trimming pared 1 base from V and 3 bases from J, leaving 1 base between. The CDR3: CASSVYTGELFF. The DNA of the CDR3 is TGTGCCAGCAGCGTATACACCGGGGAGCTGTTTTTT.

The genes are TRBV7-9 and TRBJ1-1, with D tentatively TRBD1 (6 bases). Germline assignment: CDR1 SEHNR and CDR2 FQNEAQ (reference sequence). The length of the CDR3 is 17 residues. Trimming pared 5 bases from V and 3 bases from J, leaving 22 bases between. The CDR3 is CASSGRRGGAWDTEAFF. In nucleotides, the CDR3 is TGTGCCAGCAGCGGCCGTAGGGGGGGCGCATGGGACACTGAAGCTTTCTTT.

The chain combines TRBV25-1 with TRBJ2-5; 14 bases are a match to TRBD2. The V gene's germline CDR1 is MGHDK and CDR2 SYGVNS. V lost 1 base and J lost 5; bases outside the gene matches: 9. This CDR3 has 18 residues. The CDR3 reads CASSELAGTSGSRETQYF. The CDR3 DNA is TGTGCCAGCAGTGAATTGGCCGGGACTAGCGGGAGTAGGGAGACCCAGTACTTC.

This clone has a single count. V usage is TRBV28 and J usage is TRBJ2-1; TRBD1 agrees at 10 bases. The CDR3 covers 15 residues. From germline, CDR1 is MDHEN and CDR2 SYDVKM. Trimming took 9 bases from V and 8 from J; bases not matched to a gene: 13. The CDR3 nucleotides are TGTGCCAGTAGGGTGGGGACAGGGGCTTGGGATGAGCAGTTCTTC. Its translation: CASRVGTGAWDEQFF.

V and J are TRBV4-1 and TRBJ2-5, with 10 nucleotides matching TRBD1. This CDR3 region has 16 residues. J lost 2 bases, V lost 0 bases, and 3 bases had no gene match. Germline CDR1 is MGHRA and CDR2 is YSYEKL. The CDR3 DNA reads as TGCGCCAGCAGCCAAGACGACAGGGGGCGGCAAGAGACCCAGTACTTC. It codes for CASSQDDRGRQETQYF.

The CDR3 here is CASSQVFGTAISYEQYF. DNA of the CDR3: TGCGCCAGCAGCCAAGTTTTCGGGACAGCCATCTCCTACGAGCAGTACTTC. The J gene is TRBJ2-7, the V gene TRBV4-3; TRBD1 matches 7 bases. With 1 base clipped from V and 0 bases from J, the junction kept 9 bases outside the gene matches. Germline CDR1 LGHNA, CDR2 YSLEER. The CDR3 is 17 amino acids.

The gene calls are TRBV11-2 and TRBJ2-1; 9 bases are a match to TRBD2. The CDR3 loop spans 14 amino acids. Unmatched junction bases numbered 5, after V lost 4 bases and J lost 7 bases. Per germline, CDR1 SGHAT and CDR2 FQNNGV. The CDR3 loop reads CASSWRREGNEQFF. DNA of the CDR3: TGTGCCAGCAGCTGGAGGCGGGAGGGGAATGAGCAGTTCTTC.